The 18 T cell receptor beta chains in this list originate from one sample, sequenced in a study of monozygotic twins with inflammatory bowel disease. TCRdb re-called the 5' RACE reads and shows each CDR3 protein once, DNA omitted. The table for this sample gives approximately 400,000 distinct CDR3 sequences. The sequenced material came from blood. These receptors all come from a human donor with ulcerative colitis or Crohn's disease, or a healthy co-twin of an affected twin (not recorded which).

V usage is TRBV5-5 and J usage is TRBJ2-5; TCRdb's D call of TRBD1 is untestable without DNA. Germline CDR1 and CDR2: SGHKS and YYEKEE (reference sequence). There are 14 residues in the CDR3. The CDR3 region is CASSLEQGRETQYF.

The gene calls are TRBV7-9 and TRBJ1-2; TCRdb calls TRBD1, which cannot be checked without DNA. CDR3 size: 13 residues. Germline lookup yields CDR1 SEHNR and CDR2 FQNEAQ (reference sequence). CDR3: CASSFDGARGYTF.

The chain joins TRBV5-1 to TRBJ1-2; TCRdb returns TRBD1, unconfirmable since there is no DNA. This CDR3 contains 15 residues. CDR1 is SGHRS, CDR2 YFSETQ, per germline. The CDR3 loop reads CASSLGDSRNYGYTF.

The chain carries TRBV5-1 and TRBJ2-3. The CDR3 length is 14 residues. Per the germline V gene, CDR1 is SGHRS and CDR2 is YFSETQ. The CDR3 sequence: CASSLARGADTQYF.

The rearrangement links TRBV2 to TRBJ1-1. The CDR3 totals 22 residues. Germline V gene lookup returns CDR1 SNHLY and CDR2 FYNNEI. This chain's CDR3 is CASSEGRRGGEWVLKMNTEAFF.

The chain couples TRBV6-1 to TRBJ1-4; the D call from TCRdb, TRBD1, cannot be confirmed without DNA. Germline CDR1 reads MNHNS; CDR2 reads SASEGT. The CDR3 runs to 15 residues. CDR3: CASSTGQGDGEKLFF.

The V and J genes are TRBV7-6 and TRBJ2-6. This CDR3 comprises 15 residues. Germline lookup yields CDR1 SGHVS and CDR2 FNYEAQ. The CDR3: CASSGPSNGANVLTF.

The V and J genes are TRBV20-1 and TRBJ2-2; TCRdb's D call, TRBD1, is unchecked because there is no DNA. CDR1 is DFQATT and CDR2 is SNEGSKA in the germline V gene (reference sequence). CDR3 length equals 15 residues. The CDR3 sequence: CSAPRGETGTGELFF.

This chain uses TRBV12-3 or TRBV12-4 with TRBJ2-1; with no DNA, the TCRdb D assignment of TRBD1 cannot be verified. The CDR3 has 12 amino acids. CDR3 region: CASRGQGSRQFF.

The V call is TRBV10-3, the J call TRBJ2-3; there is no DNA to check the TCRdb D call of TRBD1. This CDR3 spans 15 amino acids. The germline V gene encodes CDR1 ENHRY and CDR2 SYGVKD. The CDR3 loop reads CAISGRDRGVDTQYF.

The chain carries TRBV2 and TRBJ1-1; there is no DNA to check the TCRdb D call of TRBD1. The V gene's germline CDR1 is SNHLY and CDR2 FYNNEI. CDR3 length equals 15 residues. The CDR3 loop reads CASSEALGGNTEAFF.

V usage is TRBV29-1 and J usage is TRBJ2-1; the D call from TCRdb, TRBD2, cannot be confirmed without DNA. This CDR3 spans 15 amino acids. CDR1 and CDR2 (germline): SQVTM, ANQGSEA. The CDR3 spells CSVVPRGEGYNEQFF.

The chain has TRBV7-9 and TRBJ2-7; there is no DNA to check the TCRdb D call of TRBD2. There are 14 residues in the CDR3. Germline assignment: CDR1 SEHNR and CDR2 FQNEAQ (reference sequence). The CDR3 sequence: CASSPGLAGDEQYF. Full variable domain (remainder filled in from reference TRBV7-9 and TRBJ2-7): DTGVSQNPRHKITKRGQNVTFRCDPISEHNRLYWYRQTLGQGPEFLTYFQNEAQLEKSRLLSDRFSAERPKGSFSTLEIQRTEQGDSAMYLCASSPGLAGDEQYFGPGTRLTVT.

The V call is TRBV24-1, the J call TRBJ2-2; TCRdb indicates TRBD2, and absent DNA this call remains unverified. Germline V gene sequence: CDR1 KGHDR, CDR2 SFDVKD. This CDR3 spans 15 amino acids. The CDR3: CATAGLAGSTGELFF.

The chain links TRBV5-1 to TRBJ2-2. The germline CDR1 and CDR2 sequences are SGHRS and YFSETQ. This CDR3 is built from 11 residues. The CDR3 region is CASSLQRELFF.

The chain employs TRBV20-1 and TRBJ1-5; TCRdb's D call, TRBD1, is unchecked because there is no DNA. Germline assignment: CDR1 DFQATT and CDR2 SNEGSKA (reference sequence). The CDR3 length is 16 residues. The chain's CDR3 is CSANRQGRASNQPQHF.

The chain combines TRBV9 with TRBJ1-6. The CDR3 runs 15 residues. Germline CDR1 is SGDLS and CDR2 is YYNGEE. The CDR3 spells CASAQGGVGNSPLHF.

The rearrangement joins TRBV7-8 to TRBJ1-5. Germline loops: CDR1 SGHVS, CDR2 FQNEAQ. The CDR3 consists of 13 residues. CDR3 region: CASSLDSIQPQHF.